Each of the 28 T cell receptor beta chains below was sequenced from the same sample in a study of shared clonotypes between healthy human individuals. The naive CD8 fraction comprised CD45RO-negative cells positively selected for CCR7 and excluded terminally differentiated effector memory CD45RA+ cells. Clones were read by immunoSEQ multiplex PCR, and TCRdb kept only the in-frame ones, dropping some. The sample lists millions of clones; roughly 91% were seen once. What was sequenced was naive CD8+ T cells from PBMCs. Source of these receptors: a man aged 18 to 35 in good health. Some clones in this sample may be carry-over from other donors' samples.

The CDR3 loop is CASSPTGLSSYEQYF. The CDR3 coding sequence is TGTGCCAGCAGCCCCACTGGACTATCATCCTACGAGCAGTACTTC. V gene TRBV7-9 combines with J gene TRBJ2-7; D might be TRBD2 (6 bases). Trimming pared 5 bases from V and 1 base from J, leaving 15 bases between. The CDR3 has 15 amino acids. Per germline, CDR1 SEHNR and CDR2 FQNEAQ (reference sequence).

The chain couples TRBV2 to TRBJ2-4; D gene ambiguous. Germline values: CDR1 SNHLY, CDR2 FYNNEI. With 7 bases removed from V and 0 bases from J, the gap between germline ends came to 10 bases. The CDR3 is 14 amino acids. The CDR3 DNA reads TGTGCCAGCACTACAGTGACAGCCAAAAACATTCAGTACTTC. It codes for CASTTVTAKNIQYF.

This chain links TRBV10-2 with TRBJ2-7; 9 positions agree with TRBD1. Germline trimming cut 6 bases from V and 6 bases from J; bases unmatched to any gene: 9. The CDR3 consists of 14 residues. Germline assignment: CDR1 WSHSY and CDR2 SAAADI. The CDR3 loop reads CASRSSGTGLEQYF. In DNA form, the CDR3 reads TGCGCCAGCAGGAGCTCCGGGACAGGGCTCGAGCAGTACTTC.

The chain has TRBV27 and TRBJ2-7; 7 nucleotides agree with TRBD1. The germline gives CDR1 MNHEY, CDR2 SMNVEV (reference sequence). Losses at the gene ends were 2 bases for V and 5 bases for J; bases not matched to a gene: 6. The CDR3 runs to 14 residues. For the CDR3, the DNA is TGTGCCAGCAGTTTAAAGCGACAGGGTCACGAGCAGTACTTC. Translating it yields CASSLKRQGHEQYF.

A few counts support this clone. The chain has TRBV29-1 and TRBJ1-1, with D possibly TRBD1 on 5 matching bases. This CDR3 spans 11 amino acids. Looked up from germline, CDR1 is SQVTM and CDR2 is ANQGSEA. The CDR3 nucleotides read TGCAGTGCGGGGGAAAACACTGAAGCTTTCTTT. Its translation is CSAGENTEAFF.

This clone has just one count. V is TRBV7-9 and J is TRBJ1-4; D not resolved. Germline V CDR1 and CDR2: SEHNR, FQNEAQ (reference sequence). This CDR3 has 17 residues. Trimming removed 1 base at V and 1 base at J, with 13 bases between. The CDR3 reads CASSLEQFLGTNEKLFF. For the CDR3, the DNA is TGTGCCAGCAGCTTAGAACAGTTCTTGGGAACTAATGAAAAACTGTTTTTT.

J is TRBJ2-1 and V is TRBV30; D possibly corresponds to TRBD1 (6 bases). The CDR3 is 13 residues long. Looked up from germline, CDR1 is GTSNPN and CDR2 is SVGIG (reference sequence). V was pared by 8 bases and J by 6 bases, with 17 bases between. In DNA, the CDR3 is TGTGCCCTAGGACAGTCCCCCCGCAATGAGCAGTTCTTC. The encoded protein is CALGQSPRNEQFF.

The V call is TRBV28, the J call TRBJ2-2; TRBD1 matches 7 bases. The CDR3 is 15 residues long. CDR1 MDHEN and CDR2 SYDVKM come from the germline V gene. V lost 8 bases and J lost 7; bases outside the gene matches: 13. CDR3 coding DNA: TGTGCCAGCCGGCCGGGCAGGGGGTACGGCGGGGAGCTGTTTTTT. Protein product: CASRPGRGYGGELFF.

The CDR3 protein is CASSFGEAGTGELFF. CDR3 coding DNA: TGTGCCAGCAGCTTCGGGGAGGCCGGCACCGGGGAGCTGTTTTTT. This chain uses TRBV5-6 with TRBJ2-2; D is possibly TRBD2 (6 bases). V was cut by 2 bases and J by 4 bases, with 12 bases left in between. In germline, CDR1 is SGHDT, CDR2 YYEEEE. The CDR3 length is 15 residues.

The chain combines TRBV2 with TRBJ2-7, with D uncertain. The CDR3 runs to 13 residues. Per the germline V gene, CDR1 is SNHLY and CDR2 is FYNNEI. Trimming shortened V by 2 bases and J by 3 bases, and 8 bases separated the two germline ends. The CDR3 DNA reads TGTGCCAGCAGTGAAAGGACGGTCTACGAGCAGTACTTC. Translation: CASSERTVYEQYF. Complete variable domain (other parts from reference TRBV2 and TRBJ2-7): EPEVTQTPSHQVTQMGQEVILRCVPISNHLYFYWYRQILGQKVEFLVSFYNNEISEKSEIFDDQFSVERPDGSNFTLKIRSTKLEDSAMYFCASSERTVYEQYFGPGTRLTVT.

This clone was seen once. The CDR3: CASSFLGTSGIYEQFF. The CDR3, as DNA: TGTGCCAGCAGTTTCCTCGGGACTAGCGGGATATATGAGCAGTTCTTC. V usage is TRBV27 and J usage is TRBJ2-1; 13 nucleotides align to TRBD2. Germline CDR1 and CDR2: MNHEY and SMNVEV (reference sequence). The CDR3 spans 16 residues. Trimming removed 3 bases from V and 8 bases from J; junction bases left unmatched: 7.

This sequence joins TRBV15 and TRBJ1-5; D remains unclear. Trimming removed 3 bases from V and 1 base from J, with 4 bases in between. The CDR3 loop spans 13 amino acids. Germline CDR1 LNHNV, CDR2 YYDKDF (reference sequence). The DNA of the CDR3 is TGTGCCACCAGCAGTAAGAGCAATCAGCCCCAGCATTTT. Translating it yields CATSSKSNQPQHF.

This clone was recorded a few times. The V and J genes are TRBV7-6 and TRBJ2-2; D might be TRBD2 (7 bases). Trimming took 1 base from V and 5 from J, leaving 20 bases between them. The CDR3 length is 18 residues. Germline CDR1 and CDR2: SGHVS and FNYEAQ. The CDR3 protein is CASSLVRRETGKTGELFF. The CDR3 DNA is TGTGCCAGCAGCTTAGTTCGGCGGGAGACAGGAAAAACCGGGGAGCTGTTTTTT.

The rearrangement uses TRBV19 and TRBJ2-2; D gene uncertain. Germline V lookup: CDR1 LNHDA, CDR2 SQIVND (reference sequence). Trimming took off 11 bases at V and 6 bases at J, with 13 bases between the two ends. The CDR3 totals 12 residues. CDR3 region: CASKGRSGELFF. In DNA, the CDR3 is TGTGCCTCTAAAGGCAGGTCCGGGGAGCTGTTTTTT.

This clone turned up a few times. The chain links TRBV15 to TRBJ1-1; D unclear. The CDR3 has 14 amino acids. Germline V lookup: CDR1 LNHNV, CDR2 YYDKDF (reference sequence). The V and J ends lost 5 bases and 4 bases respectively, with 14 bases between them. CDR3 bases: TGTGCCACCAGCTTGAGACTGGAGGCCACTGAAGCTTTCTTT. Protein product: CATSLRLEATEAFF. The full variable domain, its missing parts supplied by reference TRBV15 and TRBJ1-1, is DAMVIQNPRYQVTQFGKPVTLSCSQTLNHNVMYWYQQKSSQAPKLLFHYYDKDFNNEADTPDNFQSRRPNTSFCFLDIRSPGLGDTAMYLCATSLRLEATEAFFGQGTRLTVV.

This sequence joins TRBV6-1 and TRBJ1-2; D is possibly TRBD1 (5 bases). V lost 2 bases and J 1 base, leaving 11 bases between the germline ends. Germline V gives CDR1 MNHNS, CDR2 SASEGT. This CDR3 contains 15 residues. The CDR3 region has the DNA TGTGCCAGCAGTGAATTTCGGGGCAATAACTATGGCTACACCTTC. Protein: CASSEFRGNNYGYTF.

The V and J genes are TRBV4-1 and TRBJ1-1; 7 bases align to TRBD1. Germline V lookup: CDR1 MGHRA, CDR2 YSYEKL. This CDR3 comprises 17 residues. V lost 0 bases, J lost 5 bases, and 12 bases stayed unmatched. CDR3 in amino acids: CASSQDHEGAKRTEAFF. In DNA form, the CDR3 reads TGCGCCAGCAGCCAAGATCACGAGGGGGCGAAAAGGACTGAAGCTTTCTTT.

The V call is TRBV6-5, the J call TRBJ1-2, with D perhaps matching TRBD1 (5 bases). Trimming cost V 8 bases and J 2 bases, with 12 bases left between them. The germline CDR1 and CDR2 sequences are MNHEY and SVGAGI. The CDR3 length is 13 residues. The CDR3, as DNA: TGTGCCAGCCTAAAGGGACCGAACTATGGCTACACCTTC. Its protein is CASLKGPNYGYTF.

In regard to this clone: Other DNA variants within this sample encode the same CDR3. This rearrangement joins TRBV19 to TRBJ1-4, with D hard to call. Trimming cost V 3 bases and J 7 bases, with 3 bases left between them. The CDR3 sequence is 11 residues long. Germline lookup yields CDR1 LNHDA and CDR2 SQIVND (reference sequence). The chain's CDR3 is CASSIGEKLFF. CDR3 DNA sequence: TGTGCCAGTAGTATCGGTGAAAAACTGTTTTTT.

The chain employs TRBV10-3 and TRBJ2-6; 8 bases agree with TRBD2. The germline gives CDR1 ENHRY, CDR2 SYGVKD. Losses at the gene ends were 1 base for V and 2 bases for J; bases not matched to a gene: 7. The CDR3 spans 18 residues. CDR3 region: CAISEFGREEAGANVLTF. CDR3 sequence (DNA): TGTGCCATCAGTGAGTTTGGGCGGGAGGAGGCTGGGGCCAACGTCCTGACTTTC.

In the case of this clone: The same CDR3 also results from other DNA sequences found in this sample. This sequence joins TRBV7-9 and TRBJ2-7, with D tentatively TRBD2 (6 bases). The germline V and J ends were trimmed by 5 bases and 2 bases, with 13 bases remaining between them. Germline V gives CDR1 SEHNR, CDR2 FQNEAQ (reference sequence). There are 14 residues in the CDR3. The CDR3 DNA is TGTGCCAGCAGCCCGGGGACTGGCCCCTACGAGCAGTACTTC. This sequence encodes CASSPGTGPYEQYF.

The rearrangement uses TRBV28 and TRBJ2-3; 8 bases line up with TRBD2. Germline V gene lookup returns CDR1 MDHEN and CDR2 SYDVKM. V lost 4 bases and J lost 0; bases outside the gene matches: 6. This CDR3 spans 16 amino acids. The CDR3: CASSSERELSTDTQYF. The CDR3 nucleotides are TGTGCCAGCAGTTCTGAGCGGGAGTTGAGCACAGATACGCAGTATTTT.

CDR3 in amino acids: CASSYPYHSTDTQYF. The CDR3 region has the DNA TGTGCCAGCAGTTACCCCTACCACAGCACAGATACGCAGTATTTT. The chain couples TRBV6-7 to TRBJ2-3, with unresolved D. TRBV6-7 is given ORF status, its function remaining uncertain. The CDR3 is 15 amino acids. Trimming removed 2 bases from V and 0 bases from J, with 9 bases in between.

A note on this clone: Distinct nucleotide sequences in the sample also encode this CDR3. CDR3 amino acids: CASSWDRGNEKLFF. For the CDR3, the DNA is TGTGCCAGCAGCTGGGACAGGGGCAATGAAAAACTGTTTTTT. This chain joins TRBV6-1 and TRBJ1-4; 10 bases fit TRBD1. Losses at the gene ends were 6 bases for V and 5 bases for J; bases not matched to a gene: 3. This CDR3 has 14 amino acids. In germline, CDR1 is MNHNS, CDR2 SASEGT.

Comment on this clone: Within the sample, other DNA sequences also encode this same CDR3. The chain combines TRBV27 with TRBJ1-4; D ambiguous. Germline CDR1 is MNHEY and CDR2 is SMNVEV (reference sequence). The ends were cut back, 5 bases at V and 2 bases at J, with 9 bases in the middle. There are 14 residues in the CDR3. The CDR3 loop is CASSLRATNEKLFF. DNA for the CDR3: TGTGCCAGCAGTCTCCGGGCCACTAATGAAAAACTGTTTTTT. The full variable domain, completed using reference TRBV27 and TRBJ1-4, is EAQVTQNPRYLITVTGKKLTVTCSQNMNHEYMSWYRQDPGLGLRQIYYSMNVEVTDKGDVPEGYKVSRKEKRNFPLILESPSPNQTSLYFCASSLRATNEKLFFGSGTQLSVL.

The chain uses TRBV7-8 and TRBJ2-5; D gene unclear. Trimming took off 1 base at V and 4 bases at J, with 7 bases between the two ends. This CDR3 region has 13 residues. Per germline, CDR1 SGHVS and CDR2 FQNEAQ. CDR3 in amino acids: CASSLEVRETQYF. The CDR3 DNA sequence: TGTGCCAGCAGCTTAGAGGTCAGAGAGACCCAGTACTTC. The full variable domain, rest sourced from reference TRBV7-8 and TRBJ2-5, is GAGVSQSPRYKVAKRGQDVALRCDPISGHVSLFWYQQALGQGPEFLTYFQNEAQLDKSGLPSDRFFAERPEGSVSTLKIQRTQQEDSAVYLCASSLEVRETQYFGPGTRLLVL.

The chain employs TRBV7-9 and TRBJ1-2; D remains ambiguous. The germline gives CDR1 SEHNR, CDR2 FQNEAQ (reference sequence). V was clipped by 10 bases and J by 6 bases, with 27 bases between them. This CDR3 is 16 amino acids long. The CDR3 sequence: CATNSLLVLNSDGYTF. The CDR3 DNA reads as TGTGCCACGAATTCCCTTTTAGTCCTAAATTCGGATGGCTACACCTTC.

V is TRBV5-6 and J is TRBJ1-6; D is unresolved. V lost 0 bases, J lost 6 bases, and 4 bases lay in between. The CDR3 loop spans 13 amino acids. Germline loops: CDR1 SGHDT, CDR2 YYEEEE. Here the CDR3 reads CASSLGSNSPLHF. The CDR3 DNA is TGTGCCAGCAGCTTGGGCTCTAATTCACCCCTCCACTTT.